The sequence of this TCR beta chain was determined in a study of OX40 agonist ivuxolimab in advanced cancers. Overall study: In this cohort, patients received ivuxolimab, an agonistic anti-OX40 (CD134) antibody.

Overall study results and limits: In the 0.1 to 3.0 mg/kg range, CD4+ and CD8+ blood T cells had expanded clonally by week 6. On average, a greater number of expanded clones characterised CD8+ T cells relative to CD4+.

TCRdb's table, derived via immunoSEQ multiplex PCR, lists solely in-frame clones and lacks some. Here the sample spans fewer than 70,000 clones, approximately 89% being singletons. Trimming cost V 4 bases and J 6 bases, with 10 bases left between them. CDR1 and CDR2 (germline): SGHTA, FQGNSA. The CDR3 consists of 13 residues. In the case of this clone: Its antigen is undetermined.

The TCR sequence derives from an adult with an advanced solid tumor such as melanoma, head and neck, liver or kidney cancer. The gene calls are TRBV7-2 and TRBJ2-1; D call uncertain. The material was CD4+ or CD8+ T cells sorted from blood, obtained in a trial of the OX40 agonist ivuxolimab. The CDR3 spells CASSSRPGNEQFF. CDR3 bases: TGTGCCAGCAGCTCCCGCCCGGGCAATGAGCAGTTCTTC.